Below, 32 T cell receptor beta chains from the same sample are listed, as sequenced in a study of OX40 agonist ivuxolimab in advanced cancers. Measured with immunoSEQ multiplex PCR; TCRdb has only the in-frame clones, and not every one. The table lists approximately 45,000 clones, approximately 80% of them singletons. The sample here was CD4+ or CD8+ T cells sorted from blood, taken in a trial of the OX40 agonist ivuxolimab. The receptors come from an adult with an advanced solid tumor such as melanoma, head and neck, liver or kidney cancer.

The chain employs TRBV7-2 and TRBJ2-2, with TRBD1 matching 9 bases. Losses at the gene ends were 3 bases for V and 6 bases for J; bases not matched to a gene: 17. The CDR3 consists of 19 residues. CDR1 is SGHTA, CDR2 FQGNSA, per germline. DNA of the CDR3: TGTGCCAGCAGCTTTTCGGAGGGAATTACAGGGGGCATCGCCGGGGAGCTGTTTTTT. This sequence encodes CASSFSEGITGGIAGELFF.

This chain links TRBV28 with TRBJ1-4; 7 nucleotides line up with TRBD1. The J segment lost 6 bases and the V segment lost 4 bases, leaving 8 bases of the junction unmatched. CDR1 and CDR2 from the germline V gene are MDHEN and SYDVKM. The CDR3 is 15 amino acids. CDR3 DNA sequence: TGTGCCAGCAGTTACAGGGGACGGAGCCATGAAAAACTGTTTTTT. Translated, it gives CASSYRGRSHEKLFF.

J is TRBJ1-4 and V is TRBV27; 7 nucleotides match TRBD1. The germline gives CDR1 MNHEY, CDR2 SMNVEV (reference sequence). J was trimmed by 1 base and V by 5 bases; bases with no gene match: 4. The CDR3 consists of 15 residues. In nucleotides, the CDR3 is TGTGCCAGCAGTATTTACAGGGGAACTAATGAAAAACTGTTTTTT. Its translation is CASSIYRGTNEKLFF.

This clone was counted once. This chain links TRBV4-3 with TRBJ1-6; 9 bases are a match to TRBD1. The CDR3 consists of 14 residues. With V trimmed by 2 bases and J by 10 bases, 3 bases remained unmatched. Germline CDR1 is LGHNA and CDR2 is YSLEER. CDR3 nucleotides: TGCGCCAGCAGCCAACTGGACAGGGGCTCACCCCTCCACTTT. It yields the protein CASSQLDRGSPLHF.

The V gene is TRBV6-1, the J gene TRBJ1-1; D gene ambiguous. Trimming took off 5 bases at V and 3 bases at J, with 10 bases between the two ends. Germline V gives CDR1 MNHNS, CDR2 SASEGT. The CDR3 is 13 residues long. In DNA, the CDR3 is TGTGCCAGCAGTAACCGCCGGGACACTGAAGCTTTCTTT. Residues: CASSNRRDTEAFF.

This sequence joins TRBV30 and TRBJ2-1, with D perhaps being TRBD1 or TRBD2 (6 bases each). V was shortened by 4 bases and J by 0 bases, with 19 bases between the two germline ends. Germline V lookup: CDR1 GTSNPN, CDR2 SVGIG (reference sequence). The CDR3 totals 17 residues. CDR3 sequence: CAWTPLGGGYSYNEQFF. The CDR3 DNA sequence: TGTGCCTGGACCCCCCTAGGGGGAGGTTACTCCTACAATGAGCAGTTCTTC.

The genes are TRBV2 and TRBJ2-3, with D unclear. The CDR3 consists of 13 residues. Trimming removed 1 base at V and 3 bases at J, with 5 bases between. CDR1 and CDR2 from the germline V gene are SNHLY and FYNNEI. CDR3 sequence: CASSEGETDTQYF. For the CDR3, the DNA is TGTGCCAGCAGTGAAGGTGAAACAGATACGCAGTATTTT.

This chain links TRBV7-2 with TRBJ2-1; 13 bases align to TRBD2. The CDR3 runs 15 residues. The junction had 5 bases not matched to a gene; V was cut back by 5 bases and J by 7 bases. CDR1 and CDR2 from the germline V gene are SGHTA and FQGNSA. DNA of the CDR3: TGTGCCAGCAGCCTAACTAGCGGGAGGGGTAATGAGCAGTTCTTC. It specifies CASSLTSGRGNEQFF.

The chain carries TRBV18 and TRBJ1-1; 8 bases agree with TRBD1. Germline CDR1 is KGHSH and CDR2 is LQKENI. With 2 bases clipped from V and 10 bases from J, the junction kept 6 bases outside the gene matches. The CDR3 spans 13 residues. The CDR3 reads CASSPTGGSVAFF. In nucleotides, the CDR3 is TGTGCCAGCTCACCAACAGGGGGTAGCGTAGCTTTCTTT.

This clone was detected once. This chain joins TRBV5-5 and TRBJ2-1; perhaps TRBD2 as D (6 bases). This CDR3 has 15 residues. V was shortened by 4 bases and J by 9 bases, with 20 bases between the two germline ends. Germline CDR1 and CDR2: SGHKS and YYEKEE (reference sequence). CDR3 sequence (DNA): TGTGCCAGCAGCGCAGGACTATCCCTCCTCTCTGAGCAGTTCTTC. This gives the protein CASSAGLSLLSEQFF.

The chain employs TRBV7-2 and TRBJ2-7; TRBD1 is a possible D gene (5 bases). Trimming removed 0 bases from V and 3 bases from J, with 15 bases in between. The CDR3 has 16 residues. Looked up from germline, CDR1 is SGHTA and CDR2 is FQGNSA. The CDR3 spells CASSLALHNQGYEQYF. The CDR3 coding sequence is TGTGCCAGCAGCTTAGCGCTTCACAACCAGGGCTACGAGCAGTACTTC.

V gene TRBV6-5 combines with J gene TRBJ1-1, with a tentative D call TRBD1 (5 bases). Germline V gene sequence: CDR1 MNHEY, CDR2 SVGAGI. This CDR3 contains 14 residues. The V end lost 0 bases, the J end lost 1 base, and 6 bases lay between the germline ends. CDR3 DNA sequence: TGTGCCAGCAGTTACTCAGGGACGAACACTGAAGCTTTCTTT. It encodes CASSYSGTNTEAFF.

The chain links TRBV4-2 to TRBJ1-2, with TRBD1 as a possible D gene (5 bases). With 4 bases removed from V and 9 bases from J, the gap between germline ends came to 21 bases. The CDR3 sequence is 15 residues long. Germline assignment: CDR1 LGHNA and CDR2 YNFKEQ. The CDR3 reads CASSRDGWGEDSYTF. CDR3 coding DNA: TGTGCCAGCAGCCGTGACGGCTGGGGGGAGGATAGCTACACCTTC.

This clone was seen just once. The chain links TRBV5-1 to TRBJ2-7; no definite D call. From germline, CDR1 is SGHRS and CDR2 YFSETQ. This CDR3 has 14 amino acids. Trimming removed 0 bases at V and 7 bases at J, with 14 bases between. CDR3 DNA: TGCGCCAGCAGCTTGGTTTCCTCTTCCTGGGAGCAGTACTTC. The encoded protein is CASSLVSSSWEQYF.

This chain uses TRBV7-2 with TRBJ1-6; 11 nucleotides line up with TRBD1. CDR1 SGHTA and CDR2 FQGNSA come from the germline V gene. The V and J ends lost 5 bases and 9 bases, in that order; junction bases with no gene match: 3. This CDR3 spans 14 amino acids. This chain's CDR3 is CASSTGTGGSPLHF. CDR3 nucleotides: TGTGCCAGCAGCACCGGGACAGGGGGTTCACCCCTCCACTTT.

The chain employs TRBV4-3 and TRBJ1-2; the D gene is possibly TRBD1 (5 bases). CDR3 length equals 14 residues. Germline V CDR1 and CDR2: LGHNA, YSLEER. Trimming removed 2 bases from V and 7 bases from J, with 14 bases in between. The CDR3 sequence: CASSQQTSRVGYTF. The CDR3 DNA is TGCGCCAGCAGCCAACAAACCTCCAGGGTTGGCTACACCTTC.

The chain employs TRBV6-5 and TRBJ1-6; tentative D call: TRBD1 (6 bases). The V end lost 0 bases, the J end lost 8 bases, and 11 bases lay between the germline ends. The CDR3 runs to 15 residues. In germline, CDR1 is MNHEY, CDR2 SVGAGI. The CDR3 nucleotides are TGTGCCAGCAGTTACTCCGGCAGGGGAGATTCACCCCTCCACTTT. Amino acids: CASSYSGRGDSPLHF.

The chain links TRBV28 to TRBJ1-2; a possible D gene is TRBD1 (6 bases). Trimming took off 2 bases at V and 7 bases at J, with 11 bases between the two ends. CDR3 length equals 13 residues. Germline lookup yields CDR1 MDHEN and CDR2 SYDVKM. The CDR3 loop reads CASSLPGGGGYTF. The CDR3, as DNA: TGTGCCAGCAGTTTACCCGGGGGCGGTGGCTACACCTTC.

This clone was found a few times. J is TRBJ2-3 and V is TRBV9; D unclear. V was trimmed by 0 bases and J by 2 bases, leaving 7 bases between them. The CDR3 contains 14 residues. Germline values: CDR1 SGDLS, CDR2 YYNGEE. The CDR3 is CASSVVSNTDTQYF. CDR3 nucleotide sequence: TGTGCCAGCAGCGTAGTAAGCAACACAGATACGCAGTATTTT.

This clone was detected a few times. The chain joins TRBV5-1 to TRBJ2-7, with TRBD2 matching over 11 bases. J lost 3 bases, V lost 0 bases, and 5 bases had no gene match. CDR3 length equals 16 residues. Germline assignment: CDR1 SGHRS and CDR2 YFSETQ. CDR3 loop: CASSLGLAGGYYEQYF. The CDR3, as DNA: TGCGCCAGCAGCTTGGGGCTAGCGGGGGGTTACTACGAGCAGTACTTC.

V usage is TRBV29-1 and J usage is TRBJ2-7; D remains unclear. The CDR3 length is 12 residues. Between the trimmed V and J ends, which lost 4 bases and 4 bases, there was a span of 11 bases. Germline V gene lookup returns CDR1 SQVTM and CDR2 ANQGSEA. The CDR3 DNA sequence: TGCAGCGTTGTGGATTTTAGGTACGAGCAGTACTTC. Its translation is CSVVDFRYEQYF.

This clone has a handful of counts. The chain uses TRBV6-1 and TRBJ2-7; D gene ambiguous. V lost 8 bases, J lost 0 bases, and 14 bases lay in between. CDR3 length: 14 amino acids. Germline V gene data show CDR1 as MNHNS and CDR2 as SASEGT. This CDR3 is CASLDRVSSYEQYF. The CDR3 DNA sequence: TGTGCCAGCTTAGACCGGGTAAGCTCCTACGAGCAGTACTTC.

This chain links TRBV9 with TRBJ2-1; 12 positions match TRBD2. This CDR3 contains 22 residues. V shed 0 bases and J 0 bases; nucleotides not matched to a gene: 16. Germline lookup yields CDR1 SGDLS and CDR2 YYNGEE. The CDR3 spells CASSVDTERASGRVSSYNEQFF. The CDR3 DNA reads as TGTGCCAGCAGCGTAGATACAGAGAGGGCTAGCGGGAGGGTCAGCTCCTACAATGAGCAGTTCTTC. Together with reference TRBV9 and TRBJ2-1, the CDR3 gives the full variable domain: DSGVTQTPKHLITATGQRVTLRCSPRSGDLSVYWYQQSLDQGLQFLIQYYNGEERAKGNILERFSAQQFPDLHSELNLSSLELGDSALYFCASSVDTERASGRVSSYNEQFFGPGTRLTVL.

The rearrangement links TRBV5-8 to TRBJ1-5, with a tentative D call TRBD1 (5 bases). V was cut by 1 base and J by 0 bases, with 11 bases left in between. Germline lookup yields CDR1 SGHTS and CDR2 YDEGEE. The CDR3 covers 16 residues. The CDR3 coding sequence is TGTGCCAGCAGCTTGAAGACAGAACTTAGCAATCAGCCCCAGCATTTT. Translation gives CASSLKTELSNQPQHF. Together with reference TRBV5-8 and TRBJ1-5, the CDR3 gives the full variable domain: EAGVTQSPTHLIKTRGQQATLRCSPISGHTSVYWYQQALGLGLQFLLWYDEGEERNRGNFPPRFSGRQFPNYSSELNVNALELEDSALYLCASSLKTELSNQPQHFGDGTRLSIL.

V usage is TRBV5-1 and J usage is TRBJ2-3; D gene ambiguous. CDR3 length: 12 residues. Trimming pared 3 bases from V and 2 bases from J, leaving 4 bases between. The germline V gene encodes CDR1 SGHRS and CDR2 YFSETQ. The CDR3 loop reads CASSYITDTQYF. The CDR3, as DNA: TGCGCCAGCAGCTATATCACAGATACGCAGTATTTT.

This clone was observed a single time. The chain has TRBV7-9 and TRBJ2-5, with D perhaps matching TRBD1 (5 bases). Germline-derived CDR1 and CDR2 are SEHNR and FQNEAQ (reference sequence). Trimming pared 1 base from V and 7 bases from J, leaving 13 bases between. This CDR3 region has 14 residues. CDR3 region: CASSLGGVLGTQYF. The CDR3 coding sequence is TGTGCCAGCAGCTTAGGGGGCGTGTTGGGGACCCAGTACTTC.

DNA of the CDR3: TGTGCCAGCAGTTCATCGACAACCCTGAACACTGAAGCTTTCTTT. This encodes CASSSSTTLNTEAFF. V and J are TRBV7-2 and TRBJ1-1; unclear D gene. The CDR3 consists of 15 residues. CDR1 SGHTA and CDR2 FQGNSA come from the germline V gene. With 6 bases removed from V and 0 bases from J, the gap between germline ends came to 14 bases. The variable domain in full, completed from reference TRBV7-2 and TRBJ1-1, reads GAGVSQSPSNKVTEKGKDVELRCDPISGHTALYWYRQSLGQGLEFLIYFQGNSAPDKSGLPSDRFSAERTGGSVSTLTIQRTQQEDSAVYLCASSSSTTLNTEAFFGQGTRLTVV.

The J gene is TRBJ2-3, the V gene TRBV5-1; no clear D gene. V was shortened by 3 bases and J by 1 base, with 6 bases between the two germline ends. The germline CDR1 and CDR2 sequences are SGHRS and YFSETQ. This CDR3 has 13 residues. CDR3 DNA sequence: TGCGCCAGCAGCTCGCCTGGCACAGATACGCAGTATTTT. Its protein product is CASSSPGTDTQYF.

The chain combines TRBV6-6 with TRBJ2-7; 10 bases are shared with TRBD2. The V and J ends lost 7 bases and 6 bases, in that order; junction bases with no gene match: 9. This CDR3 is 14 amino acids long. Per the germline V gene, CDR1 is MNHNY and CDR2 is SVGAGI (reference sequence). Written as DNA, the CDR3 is TGTGCCAGCAAGGGAGGGACTAGCGTTGGCGAGCAGTACTTC. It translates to CASKGGTSVGEQYF.

CDR3 sequence reads: CASSSYRDEKLFF. The CDR3 DNA sequence: TGTGCCAGCAGTTCGTACAGGGACGAAAAACTGTTTTTT. The chain couples TRBV6-5 to TRBJ1-4, with D maybe TRBD1 (6 bases). Germline CDR1 reads MNHEY; CDR2 reads SVGAGI. Trimming removed 4 bases at V and 8 bases at J, with 11 bases between. CDR3 size: 13 residues.

CDR3 nucleotide sequence: TGTGCCAGCTCACCGCAGGAATCAGATACGCAGTATTTT. It encodes CASSPQESDTQYF. The chain is built from TRBV18 and TRBJ2-3; D unclear. The length of the CDR3 is 13 residues. V lost 3 bases and J lost 4, with 8 bases in between. Germline V lookup: CDR1 KGHSH, CDR2 LQKENI.

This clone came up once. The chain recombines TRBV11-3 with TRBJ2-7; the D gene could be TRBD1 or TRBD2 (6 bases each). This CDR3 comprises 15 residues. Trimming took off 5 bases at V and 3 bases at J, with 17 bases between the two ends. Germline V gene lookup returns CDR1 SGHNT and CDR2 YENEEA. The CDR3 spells CASSAPSGARYEQYF. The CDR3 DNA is TGTGCCAGCAGCGCCCCATCGGGGGCCCGCTACGAGCAGTACTTC.